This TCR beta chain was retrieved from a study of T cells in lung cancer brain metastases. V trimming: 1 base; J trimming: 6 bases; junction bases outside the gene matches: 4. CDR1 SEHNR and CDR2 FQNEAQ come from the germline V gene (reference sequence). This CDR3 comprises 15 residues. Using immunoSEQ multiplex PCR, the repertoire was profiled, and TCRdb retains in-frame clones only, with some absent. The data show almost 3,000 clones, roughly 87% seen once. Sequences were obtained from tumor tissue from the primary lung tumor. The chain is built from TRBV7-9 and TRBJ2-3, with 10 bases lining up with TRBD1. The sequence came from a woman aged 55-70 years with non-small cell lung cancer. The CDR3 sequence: CASSLVGTGVDTQYF. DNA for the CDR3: TGTGCCAGCAGCTTAGTTGGGACAGGGGTTGATACGCAGTATTTT. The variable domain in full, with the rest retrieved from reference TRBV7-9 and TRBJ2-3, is DTGVSQNPRHKITKRGQNVTFRCDPISEHNRLYWYRQTLGQGPEFLTYFQNEAQLEKSRLLSDRFSAERPKGSFSTLEIQRTEQGDSAMYLCASSLVGTGVDTQYFGPGTRLTVL.